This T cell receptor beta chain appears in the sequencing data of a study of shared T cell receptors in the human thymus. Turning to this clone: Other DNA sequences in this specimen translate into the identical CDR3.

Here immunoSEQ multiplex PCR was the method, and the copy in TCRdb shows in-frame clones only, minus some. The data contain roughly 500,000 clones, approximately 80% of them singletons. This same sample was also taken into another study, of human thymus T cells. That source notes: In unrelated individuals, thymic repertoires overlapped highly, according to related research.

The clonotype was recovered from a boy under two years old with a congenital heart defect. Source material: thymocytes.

This CDR3 is CASSPTSSYEQYF. CDR3 bases: TGTGCCAGCAGCCCCACCAGCTCCTACGAGCAGTACTTC. The V and J genes are TRBV11-2 and TRBJ2-7; D ambiguous. This CDR3 is built from 13 residues. V gave up 5 bases and J gave up 0 bases, with 8 bases separating them. Germline V lookup: CDR1 SGHAT, CDR2 FQNNGV.